This T cell receptor (beta chain) is from a study of T cells in Graves' hyperthyroidism and ophthalmopathy. This clonotype came up a few times. Germline trimming cut 4 bases from V and 3 bases from J; bases unmatched to any gene: 3. The CDR3 loop spans 14 amino acids. The CDR3 regions of TCR beta were amplified from RNA transcripts. Initially, a first-round RT-PCR of the TCR CDR3 employed the HTBI primer set. TCRdb analysed the multiplex PCR reads with MiXCR anew, one entry per CDR3 protein. Of about 560,000 distinct CDR3 sequences in the sample, over 15% were seen once. Specimen: blood. The sequence was obtained from a woman aged 18-29 years with Graves' hyperthyroidism. V and J are TRBV12-3 or TRBV12-4 and TRBJ2-1, with 7 bases lining up with TRBD1. In DNA form, the CDR3 reads TGTGCCAGCAGTTACAGGGGCCGCTACAATGAGCAGTTCTTC. This sequence encodes CASSYRGRYNEQFF.